A selection of T cell receptor beta chains follows, all from one sample in a study of T cells after posttransplantation cyclophosphamide. Sequenced by immunoSEQ multiplex PCR; TCRdb stores in-frame clones only, minus some. The data show 6,000 to 9,500 clones, with none appearing a single time. Sample: PBMCs, taken after allogeneic stem cell transplant with posttransplant cyclophosphamide. These receptors all come from a male patient aged 18 to 29 who received an allogeneic stem cell transplant from an unrelated donor, was CMV-positive, and had acute and chronic GVHD. Some of the T cells might come from the graft donor. Both conserved end residues are part of each CDR3. A D gene is named only where the DNA matches it firmly. A clone size is listed for some rows: how often the clone was seen (once, few, many), or a class if it is expanded.

TRBV4-3	14	few	-	TRBJ1-4	TGCGCCAGCAGCCCGGGACTTCGGAATGAAAAACTGTCTTTT	CASSPGLRNEKLSF
TRBV19	14	medium-sized	-	TRBJ1-1	TGTGCCAGTAGTCGAACAGGGACCAACACTGAAGCTTTCTTT	CASSRTGTNTEAFF
TRBV18	15	many	-	TRBJ2-7	TGTGCCAGCTCACTATCGGGACACCCAGGCTACGAGCAGTACTTC	CASSLSGHPGYEQYF
TRBV2	16	many	-	TRBJ1-1	TGTGCCAGCAGTGAAGGATTGGGGGGGATGAACACTGAAGCTTTCTTT	CASSEGLGGMNTEAFF
TRBV6-1	14	many	-	TRBJ1-2	TGTGCCAGCAGTGAAAGGACAAGCAGCTATGGCTACACCTTC	CASSERTSSYGYTF
TRBV25-1	15	few	TRBD1	TRBJ1-1	TGTGCCAGCAGTGCGCCGGACAGGGTCAACACTGAAGCTTTCTTT	CASSAPDRVNTEAFF
TRBV27	15	many	TRBD2	TRBJ2-5	TGTGCCAGCAGTTCCTCCGTGGGAGGGATTGAGACCCAGTACTTC	CASSSSVGGIETQYF
TRBV9	14	many	TRBD1	TRBJ1-1	TGTGCCAGCAGTGTAACAGGACAGGGGGCTGAAGCTTTCTTT	CASSVTGQGAEAFF
TRBV9	14	many	-	TRBJ1-1	TGTGCCAGCAGCGTCGGGGGGGCGCGTACTGAAGCTTTCTTT	CASSVGGARTEAFF
TRBV5-4	14	many	-	TRBJ2-3	TGTGCCAGCAGCTTAGAGGGCAGCACAGATACGCAGTATTTT	CASSLEGSTDTQYF
TRBV30	14	many	TRBD1	TRBJ1-2	TGTGCCTGGAGTGGACAGGGGCCTAACTATGGCTACACCTTC	CAWSGQGPNYGYTF
TRBV5-1	17	many	-	TRBJ2-2	TGCGCCAGCAGCTTGGCCGGAGGGGCAGTGAACACCGGGGAGCTGTTTTTT	CASSLAGGAVNTGELFF
TRBV6-4	15	many	-	TRBJ1-1	TGTGCCAGCAGTGCACAGGGCGGTTTCGGGACTGAAGCTTTCTTT	CASSAQGGFGTEAFF
TRBV5-4	15	medium-sized	-	TRBJ2-1	TGTGCCAGCAGCCCGGAGAGGAGCTCCTACAATGAGCAGTTCTTC	CASSPERSSYNEQFF
TRBV7-2	17	many	-	TRBJ2-2	TGTGCCAGCAGCTCACCCATAGGGGGGGTTGGGACCGGGGAGCTGTTTTTT	CASSSPIGGVGTGELFF
TRBV11-3	13	medium-sized	-	TRBJ1-1	TGTGCCAGCAGCTTACAGGGGTCCCTTGAAGCTTTCTTT	CASSLQGSLEAFF
TRBV6-4	16	many	TRBD1	TRBJ1-1	TGTGCCAGCAGGGTAAATCCCGACAGGGACAACACTGAAGCTTTCTTT	CASRVNPDRDNTEAFF
TRBV7-3	16	medium-sized	-	TRBJ1-1	TGTGCCAGCAGCTTATTCTTCGGACTGAACAACACTGAAGCTTTCTTT	CASSLFFGLNNTEAFF
TRBV2	13	many	-	TRBJ2-3	TGTGCCAGCAATGGCCGCAGTGCAGATACGCAGTATTTT	CASNGRSADTQYF
TRBV6-5	15	medium-sized	TRBD1	TRBJ2-3	TGTGCCAGCAGTTACGCAGGGGGTAGGGCAGATACGCAGTATTTT	CASSYAGGRADTQYF
TRBV6-6	15	many	-	TRBJ1-4	TGTGCCAGCAGTTACATCCAGGGAGGTCATGAAAAACTGTTTTTT	CASSYIQGGHEKLFF
TRBV5-6	11	medium-sized	TRBD1	TRBJ1-6	TGTGCCAGCAGCTTGGGACAGGGACTCCACTTT	CASSLGQGLHF
TRBV5-8	14	medium-sized	-	TRBJ1-4	TGTGCCAGCAGCCTAGGGGCGAGGCGGGAAAAACTGTTTTTT	CASSLGARREKLFF
TRBV5-1	16	many	TRBD2	TRBJ2-7	TGCGCCAGCAGCCTGGGGGGGGACTCCTACTCCTACGAGCAGTACTTC	CASSLGGDSYSYEQYF
TRBV5-1	16	many	TRBD1	TRBJ1-1	TGCGCCAGCAGCTCGGAACCCCAGGGGGGTGACACTGAAGCTTTCTTT	CASSSEPQGGDTEAFF
TRBV5-1	16	medium-sized	-	TRBJ1-1	TGCGCCAGCAGCCCGGGCGTGAGGGATGCGAACACTGAAGCTTTCTTT	CASSPGVRDANTEAFF
TRBV6-5	15	many	-	TRBJ1-4	TGTGCCAGCAGTCTGGGACAAGCAACTAATGAAAAACTGTTTTTT	CASSLGQATNEKLFF
TRBV5-1	14	medium-sized	-	TRBJ2-2	TGCGCCAGCAGCCCGACAGGGAACACCGGGGAGCTGTTTTTT	CASSPTGNTGELFF
TRBV5-1	11	many	-	TRBJ2-7	TGCGCCAGCAGCGCAGGCGTCGAGCAGTACTTC	CASSAGVEQYF
TRBV30	17	many	TRBD1	TRBJ2-7	TGTGCCTGGAGTCGTACGAGACAGGGGGTAATCTCCTACGAGCAGTACTTC	CAWSRTRQGVISYEQYF
TRBV21-1	14	many	-	TRBJ1-5	TGTGCCAGCAGCAAGGGGCAGGGAAATCAGCCCCAGCATTTT	CASSKGQGNQPQHF
TRBV6-5	11	many	-	TRBJ2-3	TGTGCCAGCAGTGTCCGAGATACGCAGTATTTT	CASSVRDTQYF
TRBV6-6	14	many	-	TRBJ1-3	TGTGCCAGCAGTTTCCCTCGGGCTGGAAACACCATATATTTT	CASSFPRAGNTIYF
TRBV5-6	13	many	-	TRBJ2-2	TGTGCCAGCAGTACGGACAGTACCGGGGAGCTGTTTTTT	CASSTDSTGELFF
TRBV5-1	17	many	-	TRBJ1-1	TGCGCCAGCAGCCCCCGGGACGGGGGGTTGGGAGACACTGAAGCTTTCTTT	CASSPRDGGLGDTEAFF
TRBV5-5	14	many	-	TRBJ1-5	TGTGCCAGCAGCCTGACCCCATCGGGTCAGCCCCAGCATTTT	CASSLTPSGQPQHF
TRBV5-6	11	many	-	TRBJ1-1	TGTGCCAGCAACACAGGTACTGAAGCTTTCTTT	CASNTGTEAFF
TRBV6-1	16	-	-	TRBJ2-5	TGTGCCAGCAGTGAAATATCGCCAGGGCTCGGGGAGACCCAGTACTTC	CASSEISPGLGETQYF
TRBV18	14	many	TRBD1	TRBJ1-2	TGTGCCAGCTCACCCGGGACAGGGGGCCATGGCTACACCTTC	CASSPGTGGHGYTF
TRBV5-1	17	many	TRBD2	TRBJ2-5	TGCGCCAGCAGCTTACCCCGACTAGCGGGGGGGGGAGAGACCCAGTACTTC	CASSLPRLAGGGETQYF
TRBV7-3	12	many	-	TRBJ2-7	TGTGCCAGCAGCTTAGCAGGGCACGAGCAGTACTTC	CASSLAGHEQYF
TRBV7-7	14	many	-	TRBJ2-5	TGTGCTAGCAGCCGGACAGAAATCCAAGAGACCCAGTACTTC	CASSRTEIQETQYF
TRBV15	14	many	TRBD1	TRBJ2-7	TGTGCCACCAGCAGATCGACAGGGTTCCACGAGCAGTACTTC	CATSRSTGFHEQYF
TRBV28	12	many	-	TRBJ1-1	TGTGCCAGCAGTAAGCTGGACACTGAAGCTTTCTTT	CASSKLDTEAFF
TRBV6-5	14	many	TRBD2	TRBJ2-3	TGTGCCAGCAGACGGGGGGGCCGGGCAGATACGCAGTATTTT	CASRRGGRADTQYF
TRBV19	14	many	TRBD1	TRBJ2-1	TGTGCCAGTAGTATTGGGGACAGGGACAATGAGCAGTTCTTC	CASSIGDRDNEQFF
TRBV7-9	14	many	TRBD1	TRBJ2-1	TGTGCCAGCAGCTGGGGACAGCGAAACAATGAGCAGTTCTTC	CASSWGQRNNEQFF
TRBV5-4	16	many	TRBD2	TRBJ2-1	TGTGCCAGCAGCACCCGTAGCGGGGGAGGCTACAATGAGCAGTTCTTC	CASSTRSGGGYNEQFF
TRBV5-4	15	many	TRBD2	TRBJ2-1	TGTGCCAGCAGCTTGGGGGCGGGGGGGCCAAATGAGCAGTTCTTC	CASSLGAGGPNEQFF
TRBV7-2	11	many	-	TRBJ1-1	TGTGCCAGCAGCCAGTACACTGAAGCTTTCTTT	CASSQYTEAFF
TRBV6-5	13	many	TRBD1	TRBJ1-1	TGTGCCAGCAGTTACTACAGGGGGCCTGAAGCTTTCTTT	CASSYYRGPEAFF
TRBV9	18	many	-	TRBJ2-2	TGTGCCAGCAGCGTAGTAGGGGGAGGGCCAGCATACACCGGGGAGCTGTTTTTT	CASSVVGGGPAYTGELFF
TRBV27	15	many	-	TRBJ1-2	TGTGCCAGCAGTCCCGGGATTATTCAGGTCATTGGCTACACCTTC	CASSPGIIQVIGYTF